The rows below give T cell receptor beta chains drawn from one sample of a study of blood T cells in healthy people across ages. From the 5' RACE reads, TCRdb called clonotypes with MiXCR, one entry per CDR3 protein. Of hundreds of thousands of distinct CDR3 sequences listed, approximately 29% are singletons. The sequencing sample was made of blood. Receptors were obtained from a woman of 80 years or more in good health. CDR3s include the opening cysteine and the closing phenylalanine or tryptophan. The order of the fields is clone size, V gene, D gene, J gene, CDR3 DNA, CDR3 protein. D genes are given only for firm matches. Clone size is given for some rows only: seen once, a few or many times, or a class if the clone is expanded.

>few|TRBV9|.|TRBJ1-1
TGTGCCAGCAGCGCGGCCATGAGGTTGAGTGAAGCTTTCTTT
CASSAAMRLSEAFF
>.|TRBV29-1|.|TRBJ1-1
TGCAGCGTGGGCCCTCGCGGGTACACTGAAGCTTTCTTT
CSVGPRGYTEAFF
>many|TRBV20-1|.|TRBJ2-3
TGCAGTGCCCCGACACGGGGGGCCACAGATACGCAGTATTTT
CSAPTRGATDTQYF
>.|TRBV28|TRBD1|TRBJ2-7
TGTGCCAGCAGTCTCGCCTCGACAGGGTGCTACGAGCAGTACTTC
CASSLASTGCYEQYF
>.|TRBV6-6|.|TRBJ1-2
TGTGCCAGCAGTTACGAGATCGGGATTGACTATGGCTACACCTTC
CASSYEIGIDYGYTF
>many|TRBV5-1|.|TRBJ1-4
TGCGCCAGCAGCTTGGCGCCAGGCAGTCAAAAACTGTTTTTT
CASSLAPGSQKLFF
>.|TRBV5-1|.|TRBJ2-5
TGCGCCAGCAGCCCCGGATGGGGGGCAGACCACGATGAGCAGTACTTC
CASSPGWGADHDEQYF
>.|TRBV18|.|TRBJ1-2
TGTGCCAGCTCACCACCTCGCCAGGGACTAACTCCTAAGAATGGCTACACCTTC
CASSPPRQGLTPKNGYTF
>many|TRBV6-1|.|TRBJ1-2
TGTGCCAGCAGTGAAGCGACCGGGGACGGCTACACCTTC
CASSEATGDGYTF
>few|TRBV28|.|TRBJ1-4
TGTGCCAGCAGTTCATTACAAGGGACCCTCGGAGAAAAACTGTTTTTT
CASSSLQGTLGEKLFF
>many|TRBV6-1|.|TRBJ1-2
TGTGCCAGCAGTGATATTGGGGGCCCAGGTGGCTACACCTTC
CASSDIGGPGGYTF
>.|TRBV5-5|.|TRBJ1-1
TGTGCCAGCCGGCATGGAGCCGACACTTTCTTT
CASRHGADTFF
>.|TRBV12-3/TRBV12-4|TRBD2|TRBJ2-3
TGTGCCAGCAGTTTAGCTAGCGGGGCAGCAGATACGCAGTATTTT
CASSLASGAADTQYF
>.|TRBV7-8|TRBD1|TRBJ1-6
TGTGCCAGCAGCTTTTCCGGGACAGGGCATTCACCCCTCCACTTT
CASSFSGTGHSPLHF
>many|TRBV3-1|TRBD2|TRBJ2-1
TGTGCCAGCAGCACGAATCGGGGGGTGCACTTCAATGAGCAGTTCTTC
CASSTNRGVHFNEQFF
>.|TRBV27|TRBD2|TRBJ2-7
TGTGCCAGCAGTTTATCCCCGGGGGGAGGGCAGTACTTC
CASSLSPGGGQYF
>many|TRBV28|.|TRBJ2-7
TGTGCCAGCAGTTCCCAAGCTTGGGGCGAGCAGTACTTC
CASSSQAWGEQYF
>.|TRBV6-6|TRBD2|TRBJ2-5
TGTGCCAGCACCCGGACTAGCGAGGAGACCCAGTACTTC
CASTRTSEETQYF
>many|TRBV6-5|TRBD2|TRBJ2-1
TGTGCCAGCAGTTACGTCCCGGGACTAGCGGCAATACATGGCAATGAGCAGTTCTTC
CASSYVPGLAAIHGNEQFF
>many|TRBV3-1|.|TRBJ1-2
TGTGCCAGCAGCCAACGACAAGCACGGAATGGCTACACCTTC
CASSQRQARNGYTF
>.|TRBV7-9|.|TRBJ1-2
TGTGCCAGCAGCTCGGATAGGACTTCGTATGGCTACACCTTC
CASSSDRTSYGYTF
>many|TRBV6-2/TRBV6-3|.|TRBJ2-3
TGTGCCAGCAGTTACTCTTCCTGGACGGATCTCACAGATACGCAGTATTTT
CASSYSSWTDLTDTQYF
>many|TRBV20-1|.|TRBJ2-3
TGCAGTGCTAGACTAGCGAGAGATACGCAGTATTTT
CSARLARDTQYF
>.|TRBV20-1|.|TRBJ2-2
TGCAGTGCTAGACAGCTGAACACCGGGGAGCTGTTTTTT
CSARQLNTGELFF
>many|TRBV2|TRBD1|TRBJ1-5
TGTGCCAGCAGTGAAGGGGCCAGGGGGCAGCATCAGCCCCAGCATTTT
CASSEGARGQHQPQHF
>.|TRBV5-1|.|TRBJ2-7
TGCGCCAGCAGCAATTGGCCCGACTCCTACGAGCAGTACTTC
CASSNWPDSYEQYF
>many|TRBV20-1|.|TRBJ2-3
TGCAGTGCCCAAGACGGCCATAAAACAGATACGCAGTATTTT
CSAQDGHKTDTQYF
>.|TRBV13|.|TRBJ2-7
TGTGCCAGCAGCTCAAACGGGATTTCCTACGAGCAGTACTTC
CASSSNGISYEQYF
>many|TRBV20-1|.|TRBJ2-7
TGCAGTGCTAGAGTTCCGTTCGAGCAGTACTTC
CSARVPFEQYF
>many|TRBV5-1|.|TRBJ2-7
TGCGCCAGCAGCTTGGATGGGACGGGATCCTACGAGCAGTACTTC
CASSLDGTGSYEQYF
>many|TRBV20-1|.|TRBJ1-2
TGCAGTGCTAGTCGGGGGATCGAGTATGGCTACACCTTC
CSASRGIEYGYTF
>many|TRBV7-2|.|TRBJ1-2
TGTGCCAGCAGCTTTCGAGGGGATGGCTACACCTTC
CASSFRGDGYTF
>many|TRBV28|.|TRBJ2-5
TGTGCCAGCAGGGCGCCCAGGGGGGAGGGAGAGACCCAGTACTTC
CASRAPRGEGETQYF
>many|TRBV5-1|.|TRBJ2-3
TGCGCCAGCGCCCGTCAGAGCGCTAGCACAGATACGCAGTATTTT
CASARQSASTDTQYF
>.|TRBV5-1|.|TRBJ2-3
TGCGCCAGCAGCCTATACAGGGTAGGAACAGATACGCAGTATTTT
CASSLYRVGTDTQYF
>.|TRBV28|.|TRBJ2-7
TGTGCCAGCAGCTCGGTTTGGTCCAATGAGCAGTACTTC
CASSSVWSNEQYF
>.|TRBV6-6|.|TRBJ2-1
TGTGCCAGCAGTTCTATGGACTCCCACAATGAGCAGTTCTTC
CASSSMDSHNEQFF
>.|TRBV18|TRBD1|TRBJ2-7
TGTGCCAGCTCACCCAAACAGGGGACCAACGAGCAGTACTTC
CASSPKQGTNEQYF
>.|TRBV6-2/TRBV6-3|TRBD1|TRBJ2-1
TGTGCCAGCAGCTCCGGACAGGCTTACAATGAGCAGTTCTTC
CASSSGQAYNEQFF
>many|TRBV10-3|TRBD1|TRBJ1-6
TGTGCCATCAGTTTAAACAGGGGGCAATCACCCCTCCACTTT
CAISLNRGQSPLHF
>many|TRBV27|.|TRBJ1-4
TGTGCCAGCAGTATACAACAGGGAGAAAATGAAAAACTGTTTTTT
CASSIQQGENEKLFF
>many|TRBV9|TRBD2|TRBJ2-5
TGTGCCAGCAGCGCCGACGCGGGACTAGCGATCGAAGAGACCCAGTACTTC
CASSADAGLAIEETQYF
>many|TRBV12-3/TRBV12-4|TRBD1|TRBJ1-1
TGTGCCAGCAGCTCCGGGACAGGGGTTTCTGAAGCTTTCTTT
CASSSGTGVSEAFF
>many|TRBV7-9|.|TRBJ1-2
TGTGCCAGCAGCCTACAACAGGGCCCAACGGGGGGCTACACCTTC
CASSLQQGPTGGYTF
>few|TRBV7-6|.|TRBJ2-3
TGTGCCAGCAGCTTTCAGCCAGCTAGCACAGATACGCAGTATTTT
CASSFQPASTDTQYF
>many|TRBV20-1|.|TRBJ2-7
TGCAGTGCTAGCCTTGACTCCTACGAGCAGTACTTC
CSASLDSYEQYF
>.|TRBV20-1|TRBD2|TRBJ2-1
TGCAGTAGCGGGGGGGCCTACAATGAGCAGTTCTTC
CSSGGAYNEQFF
>.|TRBV7-2|.|TRBJ2-1
TGTGCCAGCAGCTTAGGGGCCGGTCTAGTTAGATCCCATGAGCAGTTCTTC
CASSLGAGLVRSHEQFF
>.|TRBV5-6|.|TRBJ2-7
TGTGCCAGCAGCTTGGCAGGCCGCGGGGCCACCTACGAGCAGTACTTC
CASSLAGRGATYEQYF